The subject of this entry is one T cell receptor beta chain. Original methodology: Amplified reference gene primers provided the basis for estimating nucleated cell counts. TCRdb's copy holds only in-frame clones and misses some; the assay was immunoSEQ multiplex PCR. That table is the source of V, J and clone size, and D and trimming were worked out from the DNA. The data show some 42,000 clones, approximately 88% seen once. This specimen belongs to a study of blood T cell repertoires in COVID-19. For the study at large: Samples came from the United States, Italy and Spain, spanning acute and convalescent COVID-19. Sources were T cells, B-cell-depleted T cells, or PBMCs; the material itself was cDNA or gDNA.

The TCR originated in a human donor in a cohort sampled during active COVID-19. Sequenced: peripheral blood.

CDR3 loop: CASSAGLAGGSGANVLTF. In nucleotides, the CDR3 is TGTGCCAGCAGTGCGGGACTAGCGGGGGGCTCTGGGGCCAACGTCCTGACTTTC. The chain links TRBV6-2 or TRBV6-3 to TRBJ2-6, with 15 bases lining up with TRBD2. The CDR3 contains 18 residues. V lost 5 bases and J lost 0; bases outside the gene matches: 2. The germline V gene has CDR1 MNHEY and CDR2 SVGEGT.